The entry that follows covers one T cell receptor beta chain sequence. The sample holds many counts of this clonotype. Its target antigen remains unknown. No much larger clonotype is one base removed from it; base qualities were not supplied. The data belong to a study of CD8+CD57+ T cells in acquired aplastic anemia (dated 2018 in TCRdb). About the investigation overall: DNA extracted from sorted CD4+ and CD8+ cells had a mean of approximately 3.5 ug, with a range of roughly 0.2 to 27.4 ug. Healthy donor samples averaged approximately 10 million reads for CD4+ and 11 million to 12 million for CD8+ cells.

Genomic DNA served as template for TCR beta VDJ combination and CDR3 sequence profiling. An Illumina HiSeq 2000 was the platform used for TCR repertoire sequencing. Per the source publication's procedure: TRBV/TRBJ rearrangement plots, CDR3 size and DJ length profiles, and Simpson's diversity index were used to assess repertoires. Whichever DNA sequence was most abundant in the deep sequencing data was defined as the immunodominant clone. CDR3 amino acid sequences were screened for sharing across subjects and compared with published repertoires and the VDJdb database. TCRdb trimmed public reads at Q25 via fastp, called clones via MiXCR and kept in-frame beta chains. Each CDR3 protein gets just one entry, which takes the most common genes and DNA from the rows behind it. The V and J calls were not made by the authors but by TCRdb's processing. Counted in this sample were some 190,000 distinct CDR3 sequences; about 53% of them appeared once. The leading ten clones occupy about 17% of the sample.

General conclusions and limits of the study: No significant difference in CD8+ Simpson's diversity was found between patients and healthy controls (P=0.060). Roughly 29 CD8+ CDR3 sequences were found in both patients and controls but appeared to be highly expressed in patients and within the immunodominant clones of the patients.

Reading the germline V gene gives CDR1 MGHRA and CDR2 YSYEKL. The CDR3 has 14 amino acids, counting the end cysteine and phenylalanine. The DNA shown is the 42-base CDR3, in frame from base 1. The junction shows trimming of 4 bases on V and 6 bases on J, and the gene matches do not reach 6 bases of it. In this study, sorted CD4+ and CD8+ T cells from the blood of healthy subjects and of severe aplastic anemia patients had their TCR repertoires deep-sequenced. Ficoll-Paque density gradient centrifugation was used to isolate peripheral blood mononuclear cells. Before DNA was extracted, CD4+ and CD8+ T cells were sorted using either FACS or magnetic beads.

The clonotype comes from a human donor in good health, serving as a control. Sequencing used sorted CD4+, CD8+, or CD8+CD57+ T cells (not recorded which) from PBMCs. Rearrangement joined TRBV4-1 to TRBJ2-1; TRBD2 aligns with 7 central bases. DNA sequence: TGCGCCAGCAGCCGGCTAGCGGAGATCAATGAGCAGTTCTTC. Its translation is CASSRLAEINEQFF.